This T cell receptor (beta chain) emerged from a study of beta chain features in type 1 diabetes. The study's findings and limits: Patients and controls would be equally affected if PCR favored shorter templates. Naive, central memory and Treg TCRB repertoires appeared more alike in patients than in healthy donors.

Germline-derived CDR1 and CDR2 are ENHRY and SYGVKD. Trimming stripped 2 bases from V and 3 bases from J, with 5 bases between. The CDR3 has 12 residues. Naive, central memory, regulatory and stem cell-like memory cells within the CD4+ compartment were sorted using CD45RO/CCR7/CD25/CD127/CD95/CD27. With respect to this clone: Its matching antigen is unknown. This CDR3 is also generated by other DNA sequences in the sample.

TCRB transcripts that were expressed got sequenced, as all of the isolated RNA had been reverse transcribed. Method: immunoSEQ multiplex PCR; TCRdb's copy keeps in-frame clones and lacks some. The sample shows 200,000 to 300,000 clones, over 65% of them seen only once. This clonotype originated in a man aged 25 to 40 in good health. Specimen: naive CD4+ T cells from blood. The chain combines TRBV10-3 with TRBJ2-7; no clear D gene. The CDR3 sequence is CAISEKGYEQYF. CDR3 DNA: TGTGCCATCAGTGAGAAAGGCTACGAGCAGTACTTC.